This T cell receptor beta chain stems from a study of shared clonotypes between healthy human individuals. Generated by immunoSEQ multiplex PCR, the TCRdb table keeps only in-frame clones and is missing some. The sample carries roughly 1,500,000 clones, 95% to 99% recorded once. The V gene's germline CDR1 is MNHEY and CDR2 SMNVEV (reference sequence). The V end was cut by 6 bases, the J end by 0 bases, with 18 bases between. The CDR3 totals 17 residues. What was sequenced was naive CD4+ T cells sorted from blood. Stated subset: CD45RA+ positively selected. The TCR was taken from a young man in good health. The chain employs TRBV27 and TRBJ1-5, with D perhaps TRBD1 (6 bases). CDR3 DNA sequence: TGTGCCAGCAGCTCCATCAGGGGACTTCATAGCAATCAGCCCCAGCATTTT. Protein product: CASSSIRGLHSNQPQHF.